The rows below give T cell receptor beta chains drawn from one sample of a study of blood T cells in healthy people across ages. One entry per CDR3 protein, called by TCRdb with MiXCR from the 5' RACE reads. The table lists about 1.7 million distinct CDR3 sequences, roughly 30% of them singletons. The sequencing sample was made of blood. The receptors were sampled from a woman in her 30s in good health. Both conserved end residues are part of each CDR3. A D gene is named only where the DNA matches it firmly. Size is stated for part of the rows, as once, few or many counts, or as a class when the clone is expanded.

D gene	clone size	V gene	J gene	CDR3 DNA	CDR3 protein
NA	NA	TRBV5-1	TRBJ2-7	TGCGCCAGCAGCCAAGACGCCACAGTTGTCGACGAGCAGTACTTC	CASSQDATVVDEQYF
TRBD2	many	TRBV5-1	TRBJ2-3	TGCGCCAGCAGCAGCCGAGCGGGGGGCTCCACAGATACGCAGTATTTT	CASSSRAGGSTDTQYF
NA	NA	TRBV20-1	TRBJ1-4	TGCAGTGCTGCGAAAGGTGAAAAACTGTTTTTT	CSAAKGEKLFF
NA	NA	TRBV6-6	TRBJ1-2	TGTGCCAGCAGTTACCCATCCTCCTATGGCTACACCTTC	CASSYPSSYGYTF
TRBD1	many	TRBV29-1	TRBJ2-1	TGCAGCGCGGGACAGGTCAACAATGAGCAGTTCTTC	CSAGQVNNEQFF
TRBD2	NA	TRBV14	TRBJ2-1	TGTGCCAGCAGCCGCCCCGGACTAGCGGGGGGGCCTTACAATGAGCAGTTCTTC	CASSRPGLAGGPYNEQFF
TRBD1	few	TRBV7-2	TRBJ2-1	TGTGCCAGCAGCTATTGGACAGGCAATGAGCAGTTCTTC	CASSYWTGNEQFF
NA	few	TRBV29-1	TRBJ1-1	TGCAGCGTTGGAACAGGGATTACTGAAGCTTTCTTT	CSVGTGITEAFF
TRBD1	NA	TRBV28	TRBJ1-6	TGTGCCAGCATAGGGGACAGGGATAATTCACCCCTCCACTTT	CASIGDRDNSPLHF
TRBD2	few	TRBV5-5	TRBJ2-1	TGTGCCAGCAGCCCTTCCGGGACTAAAAATGAGCAGTTCTTC	CASSPSGTKNEQFF
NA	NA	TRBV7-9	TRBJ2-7	TGTGCCAGCAGCGGAACCTGGGAGCAGTACTTC	CASSGTWEQYF
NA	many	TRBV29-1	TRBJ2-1	TGCAGCGTTGAGAGGAGTTACAATGAGCAGTTCTTC	CSVERSYNEQFF
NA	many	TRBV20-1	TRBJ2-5	TGCAGTGCAGTCCGGGGACCCGGGTCCTACGAGACCCAGTACTTC	CSAVRGPGSYETQYF
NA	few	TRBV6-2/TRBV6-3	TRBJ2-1	TGTGCCAGCAGTGGACGGCCAGGGGGGGAGCAGTTCTTC	CASSGRPGGEQFF
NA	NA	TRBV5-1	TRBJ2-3	TGCGCCAGCAGCTTGGAGCTACCCAGCACAGATACGCAGTATTTT	CASSLELPSTDTQYF
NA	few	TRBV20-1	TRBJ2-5	TGCAGTGGGGAAAGCGGAACCCAAGAGACCCAGTACTTC	CSGESGTQETQYF
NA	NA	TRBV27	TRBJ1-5	TGTGCCAGCAGTTTAAGGCTCAGTATCAATCAGCCCCAGCATTTT	CASSLRLSINQPQHF
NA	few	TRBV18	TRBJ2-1	TGTGCCAGCTCACCAAGCTCAGGCGCAACCGTAGACCCTTACAATGAGCAGTTCTTC	CASSPSSGATVDPYNEQFF
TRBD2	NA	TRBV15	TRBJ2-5	TGTGCCACCAGCAGAGAGGCTAGCGGGAAGGTAGAGACCCAGTACTTC	CATSREASGKVETQYF
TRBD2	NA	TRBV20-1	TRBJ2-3	TGCAGTGCCAGTCGGCCTAGCGGGAGCACAGATACGCAGTATTTT	CSASRPSGSTDTQYF
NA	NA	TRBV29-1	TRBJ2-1	TGCAGCGTCCTAACGACGGGCTACAATGAGCAGTTCTTC	CSVLTTGYNEQFF
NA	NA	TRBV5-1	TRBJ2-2	TGCGCCAGCAGCGAACTAGCTGCGAACACCGGGGAGCTGTTTTTT	CASSELAANTGELFF
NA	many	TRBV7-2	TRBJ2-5	TGTGCCAGCAGCTTCTCGTTCGGGGAGACCCAGTACTTC	CASSFSFGETQYF
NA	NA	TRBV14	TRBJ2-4	TGTGCCAGCAGCCAAGATCTTAACATTCAGTACTTC	CASSQDLNIQYF
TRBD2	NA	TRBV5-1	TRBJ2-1	TGCGCCAGCAGCTTGGCTAGCGGGGGGGTACGTGAGCAGTTCTTC	CASSLASGGVREQFF
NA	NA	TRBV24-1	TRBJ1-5	TGTGCCACCAGTGTACCCCTCCGGACAGCAAATCAGCCCCAGCATTTT	CATSVPLRTANQPQHF
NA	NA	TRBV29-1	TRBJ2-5	TGCAGCGTTGGGTCGGACAGCCAAGAGACCCAGTACTTC	CSVGSDSQETQYF
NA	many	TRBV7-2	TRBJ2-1	TGTGCCAGCAGCCCTTTTTACAATGAGCAGTTCTTC	CASSPFYNEQFF
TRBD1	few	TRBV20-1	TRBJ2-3	TGCAGTGCTAACCGGGACAGTACAGATACGCAGTATTTT	CSANRDSTDTQYF
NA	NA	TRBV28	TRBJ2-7	TGTGCCAGCCTCGGACCCTACGAGCAGTACTTC	CASLGPYEQYF
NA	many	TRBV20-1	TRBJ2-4	TGCAGTGCTACCGCTAGCCCCAAAAACATTCAGTACTTC	CSATASPKNIQYF
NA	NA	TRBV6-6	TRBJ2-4	TGTGCCAGCAGTTTTTCAGGATCAGCCAAAAACATTCAGTACTTC	CASSFSGSAKNIQYF
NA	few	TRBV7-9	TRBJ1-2	TGTGCCAGCAGCTTCGGGACACTGGATGGCTACACCTTC	CASSFGTLDGYTF
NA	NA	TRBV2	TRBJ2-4	TGTGCCACCTCACTCGGGAACATTCAGTACTTC	CATSLGNIQYF
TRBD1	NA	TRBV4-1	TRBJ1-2	TGCGCCAGCAGCCTCGGCCCGGGACAGCTCTATGGCTACACCTTC	CASSLGPGQLYGYTF
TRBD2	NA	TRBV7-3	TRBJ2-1	TGTGCCAGCGGCCCCCGACGGATCGGGGGGGGCGATGAGCAGTTCTTC	CASGPRRIGGGDEQFF
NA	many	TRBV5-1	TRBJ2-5	TGTGCCAGCAGTTCGTCGCAAGAGACCCAGTACTTC	CASSSSQETQYF
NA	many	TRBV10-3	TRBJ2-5	TGTGCCATCAGTCCTTGGCAGGATGGGGGGACCCAGTACTTC	CAISPWQDGGTQYF
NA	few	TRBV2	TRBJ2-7	TGTGCCAGCAGGCCGGACGGGACCTACGAGCAGTACTTC	CASRPDGTYEQYF
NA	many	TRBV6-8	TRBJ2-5	TGTGCCAGAGGACTTCAAGAGACCCAGTACTTC	CARGLQETQYF
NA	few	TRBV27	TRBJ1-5	TGTGCCAGCAGAGGCCGGGGGGGGCACCCTAGCAATCAGCCCCAGCATTTT	CASRGRGGHPSNQPQHF
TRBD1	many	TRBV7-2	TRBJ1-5	TGTGCCAGCAGTCTCCAGGGGGTCAATCAGCCCCAGCATTTT	CASSLQGVNQPQHF
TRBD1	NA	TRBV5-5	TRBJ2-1	TGTGCCAGCAGCCTCGGGACAGGGGCTGAGCAGTTCTTC	CASSLGTGAEQFF
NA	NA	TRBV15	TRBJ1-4	TGTGCCACCAGCAGAGAACAGACAGAAGCAACTAATGAAAAACTGTTTTTT	CATSREQTEATNEKLFF
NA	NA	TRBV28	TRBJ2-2	TGTGCCAGCAGGCAGCTAGCGAGAGGAGGGGAGCTGTTTTTT	CASRQLARGGELFF
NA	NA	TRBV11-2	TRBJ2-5	TGTGCCAGCAGCTTAGAGTGGACAGAGACCCAGTACTTC	CASSLEWTETQYF
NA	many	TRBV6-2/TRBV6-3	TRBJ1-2	TGTGCCAGCAGAAACGCGGCAGCAACCAAGTCCGGCTACACCTTC	CASRNAAATKSGYTF
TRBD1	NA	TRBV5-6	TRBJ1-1	TGCGCCAGCAGCCTCCACCGGGACAGGACATCGGGGTTCTACACTGAAGCTTTCTTT	CASSLHRDRTSGFYTEAFF
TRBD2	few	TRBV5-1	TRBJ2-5	TGCGCCAGCAGCTCGGGACTAGCGGACTTCCAAGAGACCCAGTACTTC	CASSSGLADFQETQYF
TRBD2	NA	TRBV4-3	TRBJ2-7	TGCGCCAGCAGCCAAGAACCTAGCGGGAGTAGTTTGTCCTACGAGCAGTACTTC	CASSQEPSGSSLSYEQYF
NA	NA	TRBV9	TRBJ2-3	TGTGCCAGCCGTCCGTCCGCACAGGGTACGCAGTATTTT	CASRPSAQGTQYF
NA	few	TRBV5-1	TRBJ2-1	TGCGCCAGCAGCTCCCGAAGCCCGGGAAAGCTCTACAATGAGCAGTTCTTC	CASSSRSPGKLYNEQFF
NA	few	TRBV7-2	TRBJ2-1	TGTGCCAGCAGCTCCCCTGGGGGTGCTCAGCAGCAGTTCTTC	CASSSPGGAQQQFF
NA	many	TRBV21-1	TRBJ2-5	TGTGCCAGCAGCAAGGTTGCGACTAGCGGGTTGTGGGGAGAGACCCAGTACTTC	CASSKVATSGLWGETQYF
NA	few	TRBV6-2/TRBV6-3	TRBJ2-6	TGTGCCAGCAGCCGCCTCCCAGGAGCTGGGGCCAACGTCCTGACTTTC	CASSRLPGAGANVLTF